The 13 T cell receptor beta chains presented below share a single source sample, sequenced in a study of T cell responses to AZD1222 COVID-19 vaccine (dated by TCRdb to the early 2020s). Receptors were amplified or captured by the immunoSEQ multiplex PCR assay. The table was pulled from immuneACCESS by TCRdb, which kept in-frame rearrangements only. Such tables lose some clones; where checked, under half of the loss comes from unresolved V genes, and the rest has no known cause. Across this sample there are more than 150,000 clones, with approximately 91% seen only once. Approximately 3.4% of the sample lies in the top ten. The time point tag for this specimen amounts to: about 28 days (+/-7) after the second vaccine dose. The source material was peripheral blood, sampled 28 days after the second AZD1222 dose. These receptors were collected from an adult who received the AZD1222 COVID-19 vaccine.

J is TRBJ1-1 and V is TRBV7-9; D is ambiguous. Deletions cut 0 bases from V and 1 base from J, with 6 bases between. Germline values: CDR1 SEHNR, CDR2 FQNEAQ (reference sequence). The CDR3 totals 14 residues. Written as DNA, the CDR3 is TGTGCCAGCAGCTTAGCGCCGGCGAACACTGAAGCTTTCTTT. It codes for CASSLAPANTEAFF.

J is TRBJ1-2 and V is TRBV6-5, with TRBD1 as a possible D gene (5 bases). The ends were cut back, 4 bases at V and 2 bases at J, with 14 bases in the middle. The germline gives CDR1 MNHEY, CDR2 SVGAGI. The CDR3 is 15 residues long. CDR3 coding DNA: TGTGCCAGCAGTTTACCGCCGGGGCCAAACTATGGCTACACCTTC. As protein: CASSLPPGPNYGYTF.

The J gene is TRBJ1-3, the V gene TRBV27; D gene unclear. The CDR3 spans 16 residues. V lost 3 bases and J lost 0, with 12 bases in between. CDR1 and CDR2 from the germline V gene are MNHEY and SMNVEV (reference sequence). CDR3 region: CASSLSPGSSGNTIYF. Here the CDR3 DNA reads TGTGCCAGCAGTTTGTCTCCCGGATCCTCTGGAAACACCATATATTTT.

The chain is built from TRBV7-9 and TRBJ1-2; TRBD1 might be the D (5 bases). V lost 7 bases and J lost 6, with 15 bases in between. From germline, CDR1 is SEHNR and CDR2 FQNEAQ (reference sequence). The CDR3 has 13 amino acids. The CDR3 DNA reads as TGTGCCAGCAAGGACGGGACCGTGGATGGCTACACCTTC. Protein product: CASKDGTVDGYTF. Variable domain in full (rest from reference TRBV7-9 and TRBJ1-2): DTGVSQNPRHKITKRGQNVTFRCDPISEHNRLYWYRQTLGQGPEFLTYFQNEAQLEKSRLLSDRFSAERPKGSFSTLEIQRTEQGDSAMYLCASKDGTVDGYTFGSGTRLTVV.

In the case of this clone: Other DNA sequences in the sample encode the same CDR3. CDR3: CASSLQETQYF. CDR3 nucleotides: TGCGCCAGCAGCCTACAAGAGACCCAGTACTTC. The rearrangement links TRBV5-1 to TRBJ2-5; the D is unclear. Germline loops: CDR1 SGHRS, CDR2 YFSETQ. With 4 bases removed from V and 2 bases from J, the gap between germline ends came to 3 bases. The CDR3 is 11 residues long. The full variable domain, rest sourced from reference TRBV5-1 and TRBJ2-5, is KAGVTQTPRYLIKTRGQQVTLSCSPISGHRSVSWYQQTPGQGLQFLFEYFSETQRNKGNFPGRFSGRQFSNSRSEMNVSTLELGDSALYLCASSLQETQYFGPGTRLLVL.

The J gene is TRBJ1-5, the V gene TRBV9, with D unresolved. This CDR3 is 14 amino acids long. Germline V gene lookup returns CDR1 SGDLS and CDR2 YYNGEE. With 3 bases removed from V and 5 bases from J, the gap between germline ends came to 12 bases. The CDR3 sequence is CASSETDGDQPQHF. Here the CDR3 DNA reads TGTGCCAGCAGCGAGACGGACGGCGATCAGCCCCAGCATTTT.

The chain uses TRBV4-2 and TRBJ2-1, with 12 bases lining up with TRBD2. Germline trimming cut 0 bases from V and 9 bases from J; bases unmatched to any gene: 6. The germline V gene has CDR1 LGHNA and CDR2 YNFKEQ. This CDR3 is built from 16 residues. This CDR3 reads CASSQDLAGGNTEQFF. CDR3 coding DNA: TGTGCCAGCAGCCAAGATCTAGCGGGAGGGAACACTGAGCAGTTCTTC.

The V gene is TRBV3-1 (or the pseudogene TRBV3-2), the J gene TRBJ2-7, with 11 bases lining up with TRBD2. This CDR3 region has 16 residues. Germline V gene data show CDR1 as LGHDT and CDR2 as YNNKEL (reference sequence). J lost 1 base, V lost 4 bases, and 6 bases had no gene match. CDR3 nucleotide sequence: TGTGCCAGCAGCCTAAACGGGACTAGCGGATCCTACGAGCAGTACTTC. Translation: CASSLNGTSGSYEQYF.

V gene TRBV5-4 combines with J gene TRBJ2-7, with 11 positions matching TRBD2. Germline values: CDR1 SGHNT, CDR2 YYREEE (reference sequence). This CDR3 region has 16 residues. V lost 5 bases to trimming and J lost 4 bases; unmatched junction nucleotides: 11. The CDR3 bases are TGTGCCAGCAGTTTCCCCGGGACTAGCGGTTTTTACGAGCAGTACTTC. Its translation: CASSFPGTSGFYEQYF. Variable domain in full (rest from reference TRBV5-4 and TRBJ2-7): ETGVTQSPTHLIKTRGQQVTLRCSSQSGHNTVSWYQQALGQGPQFIFQYYREEENGRGNFPPRFSGLQFPNYSSELNVNALELDDSALYLCASSFPGTSGFYEQYFGPGTRLTVT.

The chain uses TRBV10-2 and TRBJ2-3; TRBD1 agrees at 9 bases. With 2 bases clipped from V and 6 bases from J, the junction kept 9 bases outside the gene matches. CDR1 is WSHSY, CDR2 SAAADI, per germline. The CDR3 loop spans 16 amino acids. CDR3 protein: CASSEPWTGATDTQYF. The CDR3 DNA is TGCGCCAGCAGTGAGCCATGGACAGGGGCTACGGATACGCAGTATTTT.

This chain joins TRBV7-2 and TRBJ2-7; TRBD2 might be the D (6 bases). The V end was cut by 1 base, the J end by 5 bases, with 9 bases between. The germline V gene encodes CDR1 SGHTA and CDR2 FQGNSA. There are 13 residues in the CDR3. Written as DNA, the CDR3 is TGTGCCAGCAGCTTAGATAGCGGCGACGAGCAGTACTTC. It specifies CASSLDSGDEQYF.

The V call is TRBV10-3, the J call TRBJ1-1; D gene ambiguous. This CDR3 spans 13 amino acids. V lost 3 bases and J lost 4, with 9 bases in between. Germline CDR1 ENHRY, CDR2 SYGVKD. The CDR3 DNA reads TGTGCCATCAGTGACAGATCCGGCACTGAAGCTTTCTTT. Its protein product is CAISDRSGTEAFF.

The chain is built from TRBV19 and TRBJ1-5; unclear D gene. Germline CDR1 reads LNHDA; CDR2 reads SQIVND (reference sequence). Trimming removed 0 bases at V and 0 bases at J, with 9 bases between. The CDR3 extends over 16 amino acids. The CDR3 sequence is CASSIDGRYSNQPQHF. In DNA, the CDR3 is TGTGCCAGTAGTATAGACGGCAGATATAGCAATCAGCCCCAGCATTTT.